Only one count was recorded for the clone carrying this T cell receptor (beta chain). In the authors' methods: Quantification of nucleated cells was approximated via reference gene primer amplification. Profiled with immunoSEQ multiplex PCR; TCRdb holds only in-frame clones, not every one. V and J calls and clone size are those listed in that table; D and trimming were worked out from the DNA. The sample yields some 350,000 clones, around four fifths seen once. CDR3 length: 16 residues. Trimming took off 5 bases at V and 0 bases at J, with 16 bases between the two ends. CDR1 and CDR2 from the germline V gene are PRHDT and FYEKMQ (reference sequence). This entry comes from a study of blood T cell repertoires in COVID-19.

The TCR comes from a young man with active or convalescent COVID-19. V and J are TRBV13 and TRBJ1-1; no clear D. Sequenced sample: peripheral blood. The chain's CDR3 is CASSPLGGQMNTEAFF. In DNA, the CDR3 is TGTGCCAGCAGCCCGCTCGGCGGCCAAATGAACACTGAAGCTTTCTTT.